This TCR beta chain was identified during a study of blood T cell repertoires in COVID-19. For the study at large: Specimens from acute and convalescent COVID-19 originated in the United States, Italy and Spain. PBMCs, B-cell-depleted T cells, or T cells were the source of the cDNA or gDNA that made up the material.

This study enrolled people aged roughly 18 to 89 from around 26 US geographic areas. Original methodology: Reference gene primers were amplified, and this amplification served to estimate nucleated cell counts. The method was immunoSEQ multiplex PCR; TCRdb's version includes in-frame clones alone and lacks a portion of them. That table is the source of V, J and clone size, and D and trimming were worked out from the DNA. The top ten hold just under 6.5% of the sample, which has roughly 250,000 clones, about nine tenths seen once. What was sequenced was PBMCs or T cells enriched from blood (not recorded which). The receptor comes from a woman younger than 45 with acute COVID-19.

CDR3 amino acids: CASSLGTPTLYGYTF. As DNA, the CDR3 is TGTGCCAGCAGCTTGGGGACACCGACTTTATATGGCTACACCTTC. V gene TRBV5-8 combines with J gene TRBJ1-2; tentative D call: TRBD1 (5 bases). This CDR3 comprises 15 residues. Deletions cut 0 bases from V and 5 bases from J, with 14 bases between. Germline-derived CDR1 and CDR2 are SGHTS and YDEGEE.